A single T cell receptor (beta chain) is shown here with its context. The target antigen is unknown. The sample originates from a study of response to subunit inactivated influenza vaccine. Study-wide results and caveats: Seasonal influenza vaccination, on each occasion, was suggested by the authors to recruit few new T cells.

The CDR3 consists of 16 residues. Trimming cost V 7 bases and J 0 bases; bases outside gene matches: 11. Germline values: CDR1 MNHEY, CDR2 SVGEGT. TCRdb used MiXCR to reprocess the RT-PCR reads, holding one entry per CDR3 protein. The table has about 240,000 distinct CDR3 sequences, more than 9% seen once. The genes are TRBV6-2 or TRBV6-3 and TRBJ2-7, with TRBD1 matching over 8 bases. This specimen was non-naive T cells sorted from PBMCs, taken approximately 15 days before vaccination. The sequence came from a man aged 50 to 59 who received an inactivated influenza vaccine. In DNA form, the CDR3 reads TGTGCCAGCACCGAAGGGAACAGGGGGAACTCCTACGAGCAGTACTTC. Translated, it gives CASTEGNRGNSYEQYF.